These 24 T cell receptor beta chains originate from one sample sequenced in a study of blood T cell repertoires in COVID-19. Data came from immunoSEQ multiplex PCR; TCRdb stores just in-frame clones and leaves some out. There are a few hundred thousand clones in the sample; around 90% occur only once, and approximately 9% lies in the top ten. Sequences were obtained from PBMCs or T cells enriched from blood (not recorded which). These receptors originate from a woman aged 18 to 35 who had recovered from COVID-19.

This clone was seen only once. The rearrangement joins TRBV5-5 to TRBJ1-1, with D uncertain. Germline CDR1 and CDR2: SGHKS and YYEKEE (reference sequence). Trimming left V 0 bases short and J 3 bases short, with 9 bases between. The CDR3 loop spans 14 amino acids. This chain's CDR3 is CASSLAGVDTEAFF. In DNA, the CDR3 is TGTGCCAGCAGCTTGGCCGGGGTGGACACTGAAGCTTTCTTT.

This chain joins TRBV7-2 and TRBJ2-1; 13 bases align to TRBD2. The length of the CDR3 is 16 residues. Germline CDR1 SGHTA, CDR2 FQGNSA. With 6 bases clipped from V and 9 bases from J, the junction kept 11 bases outside the gene matches. CDR3 coding DNA: TGTGCCAGCAGGCTGGGTGGGCGACTAGCGGGGGGTGAGCAGTTCTTC. Translated, it gives CASRLGGRLAGGEQFF.

The chain carries TRBV6-6 and TRBJ2-1, with TRBD2 matching over 7 bases. The trim removed 6 bases at V and 4 bases at J, leaving 6 bases unmatched. This CDR3 is built from 14 residues. Per germline, CDR1 MNHNY and CDR2 SVGAGI (reference sequence). Here the CDR3 reads CASSPGLSYNEQFF. CDR3 DNA: TGTGCCAGCAGCCCGGGACTATCATACAATGAGCAGTTCTTC.

V is TRBV5-1 and J is TRBJ2-1; 10 positions match TRBD2. The CDR3 consists of 18 residues. V trimming: 0 bases; J trimming: 6 bases; junction bases outside the gene matches: 12. Germline V lookup: CDR1 SGHRS, CDR2 YFSETQ. The CDR3 sequence: CASSLGGASGSIVNEQFF. The CDR3 bases are TGCGCCAGCAGCTTGGGTGGGGCTAGCGGGAGTATAGTCAATGAGCAGTTCTTC. Complete variable domain (other parts from reference TRBV5-1 and TRBJ2-1): KAGVTQTPRYLIKTRGQQVTLSCSPISGHRSVSWYQQTPGQGLQFLFEYFSETQRNKGNFPGRFSGRQFSNSRSEMNVSTLELGDSALYLCASSLGGASGSIVNEQFFGPGTRLTVL.

The chain is built from TRBV5-3 and TRBJ1-3, with TRBD1 matching 7 bases. TRBV5-3 is an ORF; its function is uncertain. This CDR3 has 19 amino acids. With 4 bases clipped from V and 0 bases from J, the junction kept 16 bases outside the gene matches. This chain's CDR3 is CARSPTLWGNRGSGNTIYF. The CDR3 region has the DNA TGTGCCAGAAGCCCCACTCTGTGGGGAAACAGGGGCTCTGGAAACACCATATATTTT.

The CDR3 protein is CASSLFQTGELFF. The DNA of the CDR3 is TGTGCCAGCAGCTTATTCCAGACCGGGGAGCTGTTTTTT. This sequence joins TRBV7-2 and TRBJ2-2, with unresolved D. Germline V CDR1 and CDR2: SGHTA, FQGNSA. The CDR3 runs 13 residues. The ends were cut back, 2 bases at V and 5 bases at J, with 6 bases in the middle.

The chain employs TRBV4-2 and TRBJ2-2, with 7 nucleotides matching TRBD2. The germline V gene has CDR1 LGHNA and CDR2 YNFKEQ. This CDR3 is built from 16 residues. V lost 6 bases and J lost 3; bases outside the gene matches: 10. This chain's CDR3 is CASSRVGLADTGELFF. The CDR3 coding sequence is TGTGCCAGCAGTCGGGTCGGGCTAGCGGACACCGGGGAGCTGTTTTTT.

The chain joins TRBV4-2 to TRBJ1-2, with D perhaps matching TRBD1 (6 bases). The CDR3 spans 12 residues. V dropped 4 bases and J dropped 6 bases, with 9 bases sitting between them. CDR1 and CDR2 from the germline V gene are LGHNA and YNFKEQ. The CDR3 DNA reads TGTGCCAGCAGCCCGACAGGTCATGGCTACACCTTC. Its translation is CASSPTGHGYTF.

The J gene is TRBJ1-4, the V gene TRBV7-6, with TRBD1 matching over 8 bases. This CDR3 is built from 15 residues. Trimming took 6 bases from V and 8 from J; bases not matched to a gene: 11. From germline, CDR1 is SGHVS and CDR2 FNYEAQ. In nucleotides, the CDR3 is TGTGCCAGCAGACCTCGGACAGGGTTTGGCGAAAAACTGTTTTTT. It encodes CASRPRTGFGEKLFF. Based on the CDR3 plus reference TRBV7-6 and TRBJ1-4, the full variable domain is GAGVSQSPRYKVTKRGQDVALRCDPISGHVSLYWYRQALGQGPEFLTYFNYEAQQDKSGLPNDRFSAERPEGSISTLTIQRTEQRDSAMYRCASRPRTGFGEKLFFGSGTQLSVL.

The genes are TRBV7-2 and TRBJ2-6; TRBD2 might be the D (5 bases). The CDR3 has 17 amino acids. Trimming took 6 bases from V and 4 from J, leaving 19 bases between them. Per the germline V gene, CDR1 is SGHTA and CDR2 is FQGNSA. The CDR3 region is CASRRTYYQTGANVLTF. In DNA form, the CDR3 reads TGTGCCAGCAGACGGACTTATTACCAGACCGGGGCCAACGTCCTGACTTTC.

The gene calls are TRBV7-2 and TRBJ2-5, with 7 bases matching TRBD1. CDR3 size: 13 residues. In germline, CDR1 is SGHTA, CDR2 FQGNSA. V was pared by 6 bases and J by 0 bases, with 1 base of the junction left unmatched. DNA of the CDR3: TGTGCCAGCAGGGGACAGTACCAAGAGACCCAGTACTTC. Amino acids: CASRGQYQETQYF.

V is TRBV21-1 and J is TRBJ2-1; the table's TRBD2 call for D was not verified on the DNA. TRBV21-1 is listed as a pseudogene. The CDR3 is 13 residues long. CDR3 sequence (DNA): TGTGCCAGCAGCGAACCCGACTATAGTGAGCAGTTCTTC. This codes for CASSEPDYSEQFF.

This chain joins TRBV28 and TRBJ1-5; no firm D call. This CDR3 has 13 amino acids. From germline, CDR1 is MDHEN and CDR2 SYDVKM. V was shortened by 6 bases and J by 7 bases, with 13 bases between the two germline ends. The CDR3 coding sequence is TGTGCCAGCAGCCCCCCAGGTCGACAGCCCCAGCATTTT. Encoded protein: CASSPPGRQPQHF.

The chain has TRBV2 and TRBJ2-2; the D gene is possibly TRBD1 (6 bases). Trimming took off 6 bases at V and 4 bases at J, with 12 bases between the two ends. CDR3 size: 14 residues. CDR1 is SNHLY, CDR2 FYNNEI, per germline. This chain's CDR3 is CASRARGSTGELFF. The CDR3 bases are TGTGCCAGCAGGGCAAGGGGGTCCACCGGGGAGCTGTTTTTT.

The chain uses TRBV11-2 and TRBJ1-1; no clear D. CDR3 length: 12 amino acids. Germline CDR1 is SGHAT and CDR2 is FQNNGV. V was trimmed by 1 base and J by 10 bases, leaving 10 bases between them. CDR3 nucleotide sequence: TGTGCCAGCAGCTTAGGAGGTTGGTCAGCTTTCTTT. Amino acid sequence: CASSLGGWSAFF.

The rearrangement links TRBV4-2 to TRBJ1-1; 7 bases align to TRBD1. The CDR3 runs 15 residues. Germline-derived CDR1 and CDR2 are LGHNA and YNFKEQ. Trimming took 4 bases from V and 1 from J; bases not matched to a gene: 6. The CDR3 region has the DNA TGTGCCAGCAGCCGGTTGGGACAGCGGAACACTGAAGCTTTCTTT. This codes for CASSRLGQRNTEAFF.

The DNA of the CDR3 is TGTGCCAGCAGCTTAGCGATTGCAGAAGAGACCCAGTACTTC. The encoded protein is CASSLAIAEETQYF. The J gene is TRBJ2-5, the V gene TRBV7-2; D gene uncertain. CDR1 and CDR2 (germline): SGHTA, FQGNSA. V lost 0 bases to trimming and J lost 3 bases, with 8 bases between them. This CDR3 region has 14 residues. Combining the CDR3 with reference TRBV7-2 and TRBJ2-5 gives the whole variable domain GAGVSQSPSNKVTEKGKDVELRCDPISGHTALYWYRQSLGQGLEFLIYFQGNSAPDKSGLPSDRFSAERTGGSVSTLTIQRTQQEDSAVYLCASSLAIAEETQYFGPGTRLLVL.

The V gene is TRBV4-3, the J gene TRBJ2-7; perhaps TRBD2 as D (5 bases). The CDR3 has 16 amino acids. Trimming pared 0 bases from V and 6 bases from J, leaving 18 bases between. Looked up from germline, CDR1 is LGHNA and CDR2 is YSLEER. CDR3 coding DNA: TGCGCCAGCAGCCAAGATACGTTTCTAGGTGCGGGCGAGCAGTACTTC. Its protein product is CASSQDTFLGAGEQYF.

This clone was counted between two and nine times. This rearrangement joins TRBV7-9 to TRBJ1-2; 9 bases agree with TRBD1. In germline, CDR1 is SEHNR, CDR2 FQNEAQ (reference sequence). The CDR3 runs to 16 residues. Germline trimming cut 5 bases from V and 0 bases from J; bases unmatched to any gene: 7. This chain's CDR3 is CASSNDGTGSNYGYTF. CDR3 DNA: TGTGCCAGCAGCAACGACGGGACAGGGTCTAACTATGGCTACACCTTC.

This chain uses TRBV28 with TRBJ1-5; perhaps TRBD1 as D (5 bases). Per germline, CDR1 MDHEN and CDR2 SYDVKM. This CDR3 is built from 15 residues. V lost 7 bases and J 2 bases, leaving 15 bases between the germline ends. The CDR3 DNA follows: TGTGCCAGCAAAAACGGGGGGGTTCGCAATCAGCCCCAGCATTTT. As protein: CASKNGGVRNQPQHF. The full variable domain, with the rest looked up from reference TRBV28 and TRBJ1-5, is DVKVTQSSRYLVKRTGEKVFLECVQDMDHENMFWYRQDPGLGLRLIYFSYDVKMKEKGDIPEGYSVSREKKERFSLILESASTNQTSMYLCASKNGGVRNQPQHFGDGTRLSIL.

This chain connects TRBV19 to TRBJ2-7; 8 nucleotides line up with TRBD2. The CDR3 consists of 15 residues. Losses at the gene ends were 7 bases for V and 0 bases for J; bases not matched to a gene: 8. Per germline, CDR1 LNHDA and CDR2 SQIVND (reference sequence). CDR3 loop: CASIRVREASYEQYF. CDR3 sequence (DNA): TGTGCCAGTATTCGGGTGCGGGAGGCCTCCTACGAGCAGTACTTC. Combining the CDR3 with reference TRBV19 and TRBJ2-7 gives the whole variable domain DGGITQSPKYLFRKEGQNVTLSCEQNLNHDAMYWYRQDPGQGLRLIYYSQIVNDFQKGDIAEGYSVSREKKESFPLTVTSAQKNPTAFYLCASIRVREASYEQYFGPGTRLTVT.

The chain's CDR3 is CASSYNPGSNQPQHF. CDR3 bases: TGTGCCAGCAGTTACAACCCAGGAAGCAATCAGCCCCAGCATTTT. The V and J genes are TRBV6-5 and TRBJ1-5; unclear D gene. The CDR3 loop spans 15 amino acids. Germline values: CDR1 MNHEY, CDR2 SVGAGI. Trimming took off 2 bases at V and 1 base at J, with 9 bases between the two ends.

This clone occurred once. This rearrangement joins TRBV2 to TRBJ2-1; D not resolved. CDR1 is SNHLY and CDR2 is FYNNEI in the germline V gene. V lost 10 bases and J 9 bases, leaving 10 bases between the germline ends. The CDR3 is 10 amino acids. The chain's CDR3 is CATLGGEQFF. The DNA for the CDR3 is TGTGCCACCCTAGGCGGTGAGCAGTTCTTC. Based on the CDR3 plus reference TRBV2 and TRBJ2-1, the full variable domain is EPEVTQTPSHQVTQMGQEVILRCVPISNHLYFYWYRQILGQKVEFLVSFYNNEISEKSEIFDDQFSVERPDGSNFTLKIRSTKLEDSAMYFCATLGGEQFFGPGTRLTVL.

The rearrangement joins TRBV7-9 to TRBJ1-1; 8 bases map to TRBD1. The CDR3 contains 16 residues. V lost 5 bases, J lost 0 bases, and 8 bases stayed unmatched. Germline lookup yields CDR1 SEHNR and CDR2 FQNEAQ (reference sequence). CDR3: CASSDRDRTLNTEAFF. The CDR3 DNA sequence: TGTGCCAGCAGCGATCGGGACAGGACCTTGAACACTGAAGCTTTCTTT.